A single sample is the source of the 3 T cell receptor beta chains below, sequenced in a study of beta chain features in type 1 diabetes (dated by TCRdb to the late 2010s). The library was prepared using the immunoSEQ multiplex PCR assay. All of the isolated RNA was reverse transcribed with the High Capacity cDNA Reverse Transcription Kit, so expressed TCRB transcripts were sequenced. As stored in TCRdb, this immuneACCESS dataset retains in-frame rearrangements with V and J assigned. A fraction of the clones does not appear; measured against another copy, unresolved V genes explain less than half of the discrepancy, and the remainder lacks a known reason. The sample contains about 320,000 clones, 13% to 15% of them found a single time. The biggest ten clones account for approximately 6.7% of the sample. The material sequenced was central memory CD4+ T cells from blood. The receptor set was obtained from a man aged 25 to 40 in good health.

The CDR3 here is CASSPNPGNEQFF. In DNA form, the CDR3 reads TGTGCCAGCTCACCAAACCCAGGGAATGAGCAGTTCTTC. V is TRBV18 and J is TRBJ2-1, with D perhaps TRBD1 (5 bases). Germline V gene lookup returns CDR1 KGHSH and CDR2 LQKENI. V was pared by 2 bases and J by 7 bases, with 9 bases between. The CDR3 spans 13 residues.

This rearrangement joins TRBV10-3 to TRBJ1-1; possible D gene TRBD1, 6 bases. Trimming removed 0 bases at V and 11 bases at J, with 13 bases between. The V gene's germline CDR1 is ENHRY and CDR2 SYGVKD. This CDR3 comprises 13 residues. The DNA for the CDR3 is TGTGCCATCAGTGAGTCTGCAGGGGTAAAGGCTTTCTTT. Its translation: CAISESAGVKAFF.

This clone was counted a few times. The chain joins TRBV13 to TRBJ2-5; 10 bases match TRBD2. Per the germline V gene, CDR1 is PRHDT and CDR2 is FYEKMQ (reference sequence). CDR3 length: 17 amino acids. V lost 4 bases to trimming and J lost 5 bases; unmatched junction nucleotides: 13. The CDR3 region has the DNA TGTGCCAGCAGCTCCTTCACCGGGACTAGCGTTGCGGAGACCCAGTACTTC. Translated, it gives CASSSFTGTSVAETQYF. Together with reference TRBV13 and TRBJ2-5, the CDR3 gives the full variable domain: AAGVIQSPRHLIKEKRETATLKCYPIPRHDTVYWYQQGPGQDPQFLISFYEKMQSDKGSIPDRFSAQQFSDYHSELNMSSLELGDSALYFCASSSFTGTSVAETQYFGPGTRLLVL.